This T cell receptor (beta chain) was recovered during a study of shared clonotypes between healthy human individuals. Sequenced by immunoSEQ multiplex PCR; TCRdb stores in-frame clones only, minus some. The sample yields around 1.1 million clones, around 82% seen once. The V segment lost 5 bases and the J segment 2 bases; nucleotides outside the gene matches: 2. The CDR3 loop spans 16 amino acids. The germline V gene has CDR1 MDHEN and CDR2 SYDVKM. This chain links TRBV28 with TRBJ2-5, with 16 bases lining up with TRBD2. The TCR originated in a young man in good health. Some clones in this sample may be carry-over from other donors' samples. The sample taken for sequencing was memory CD4+ T cells from PBMCs. Subset meaning: CD45RA-negative fraction. Here the CDR3 reads CASSMGLAGGQETQYF. DNA for the CDR3: TGTGCCAGCAGTATGGGACTAGCGGGAGGGCAAGAGACCCAGTACTTC.